The 7 T cell receptor beta chains reported below all come from one sample, sequenced in a study of blood T cell repertoires in COVID-19. The method was immunoSEQ multiplex PCR; TCRdb's version includes in-frame clones alone and lacks a portion of them. Here the sample spans 60,000 to 80,000 clones, approximately 85% being singletons. Material for sequencing was peripheral blood. Receptor source: a middle-aged man with acute or convalescent COVID-19.

The chain joins TRBV28 to TRBJ1-5; maybe TRBD1 (6 bases). The CDR3 is 15 residues long. Trimming shortened V by 6 bases and J by 3 bases, and 15 bases separated the two germline ends. The germline gives CDR1 MDHEN, CDR2 SYDVKM. The CDR3 spells CASREAGGFNQPQHF. The CDR3, as DNA: TGTGCCAGCAGAGAAGCGGGGGGCTTCAATCAGCCCCAGCATTTT.

This clone was seen once. V usage is TRBV10-2 and J usage is TRBJ1-2; 7 bases fit TRBD1. The J segment lost 14 bases and the V segment lost 3 bases, leaving 15 bases of the junction unmatched. CDR1 and CDR2 from the germline V gene are WSHSY and SAAADI. The CDR3 covers 14 residues. In DNA, the CDR3 is TGCGCCAGCAGTGACGCCGGGACAGTGGAGCTTGAAACCTTC. As protein: CASSDAGTVELETF.

CDR3 loop: CASSQALGSPLSNYGYTF. DNA of the CDR3: TGCGCCAGCAGCCAAGCCCTCGGTTCGCCCCTTTCTAACTATGGCTACACCTTC. The chain joins TRBV4-1 to TRBJ1-2; D is uncertain. The V gene lost 1 base and the J gene lost 0 bases, with 18 bases spanning the gap. Germline CDR1 MGHRA, CDR2 YSYEKL. The CDR3 length is 18 residues.

This chain uses TRBV4-1 with TRBJ2-2; D remains ambiguous. Germline CDR1 reads MGHRA; CDR2 reads YSYEKL. The V gene lost 1 base and the J gene lost 5 bases, with 11 bases spanning the gap. CDR3 size: 15 residues. The CDR3 region has the DNA TGCGCCAGCAGCCAAGCCTGGGCTGGGACCGGGGAGCTGTTTTTT. Protein: CASSQAWAGTGELFF.

The chain combines TRBV18 with TRBJ1-4; no definite D call. The CDR3 is made up of 13 amino acids. CDR1 and CDR2 (germline): KGHSH, LQKENI. V gave up 6 bases and J gave up 4 bases, with 9 bases separating them. CDR3 in DNA: TGTGCCAGCTCCCTCGCGGGTAATGAAAAACTGTTTTTT. Encoded protein: CASSLAGNEKLFF.

This clone was found a few times. V usage is TRBV5-4 and J usage is TRBJ2-7, with unresolved D. Germline CDR1 is SGHNT and CDR2 is YYREEE (reference sequence). This CDR3 contains 14 residues. V was pared by 0 bases and J by 0 bases, with 7 bases between. The CDR3 loop reads CASSLERSSYEQYF. In DNA form, the CDR3 reads TGTGCCAGCAGCTTGGAACGCAGCTCCTACGAGCAGTACTTC.

The chain employs TRBV2 and TRBJ2-1; weak D call: TRBD2 (6 bases). V was trimmed by 7 bases and J by 9 bases, leaving 13 bases between them. Germline CDR1 and CDR2: SNHLY and FYNNEI. This CDR3 comprises 12 residues. The CDR3 here is CASKAGPSEQFF. CDR3 nucleotides: TGTGCCAGCAAGGCGGGGCCGTCTGAGCAGTTCTTC. The whole variable domain, filled in from reference TRBV2 and TRBJ2-1, reads EPEVTQTPSHQVTQMGQEVILRCVPISNHLYFYWYRQILGQKVEFLVSFYNNEISEKSEIFDDQFSVERPDGSNFTLKIRSTKLEDSAMYFCASKAGPSEQFFGPGTRLTVL.